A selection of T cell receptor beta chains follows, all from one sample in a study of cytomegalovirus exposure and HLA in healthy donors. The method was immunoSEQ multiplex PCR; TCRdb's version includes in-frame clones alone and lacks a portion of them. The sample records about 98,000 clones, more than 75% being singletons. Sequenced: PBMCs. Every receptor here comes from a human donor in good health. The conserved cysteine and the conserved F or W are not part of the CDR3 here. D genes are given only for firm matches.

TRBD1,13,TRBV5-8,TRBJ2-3,ASSSGTGSTDTQY
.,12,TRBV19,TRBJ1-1,ASSPQIPNTEAF
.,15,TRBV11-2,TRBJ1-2,ASSNTGSPEPNSGYT
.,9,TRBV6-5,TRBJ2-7,ASSYLYEQY
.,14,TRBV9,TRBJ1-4,ASSPTRSGGGEKLF
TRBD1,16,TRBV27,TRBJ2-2,ASSLSPGQGRRGGELF
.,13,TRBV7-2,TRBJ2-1,ASSFIAEFYNEQF
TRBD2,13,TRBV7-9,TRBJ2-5,ASSLGTSGQETQY
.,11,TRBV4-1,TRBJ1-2,ASSQEQARGYT
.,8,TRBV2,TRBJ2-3,ASAAYTQY
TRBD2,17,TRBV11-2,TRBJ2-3,ASSLATSGRCPVTDTQY
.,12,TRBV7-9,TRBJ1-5,ASSPNYSNQPQH
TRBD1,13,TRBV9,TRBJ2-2,ASSVGTGVPGELF
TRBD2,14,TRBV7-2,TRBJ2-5,ASSLALREGRGTQY
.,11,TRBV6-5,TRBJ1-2,ASSSQGFGGYT
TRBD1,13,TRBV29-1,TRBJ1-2,SVEGGRGYEYGYT
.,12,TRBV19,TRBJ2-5,ASSSWDIQETQY
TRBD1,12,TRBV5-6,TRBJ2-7,ASSSGTGAYEQY
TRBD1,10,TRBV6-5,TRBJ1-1,ASSQNRDRVF
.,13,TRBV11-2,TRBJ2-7,ASSLLHAGVYEQY
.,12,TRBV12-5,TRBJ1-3,ASGLAVSGNTIY
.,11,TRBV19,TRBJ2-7,ASSRGALYEQY
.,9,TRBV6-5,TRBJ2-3,ASSNTDTQY
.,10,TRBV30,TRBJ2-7,AWSVASYEQY
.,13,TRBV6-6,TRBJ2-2,ASSRDFTDTGELF
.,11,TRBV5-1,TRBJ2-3,ASSLVLGDTQY
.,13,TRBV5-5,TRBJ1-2,ASSLGGEMNYGYT
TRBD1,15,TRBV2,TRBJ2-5,ASSVQNRGLRWETQY
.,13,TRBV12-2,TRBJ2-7,ASRRDRLMAYEQY
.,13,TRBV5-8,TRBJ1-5,ASSPGQRAGQPQH
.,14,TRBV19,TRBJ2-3,ASSIKLRGTADTQY
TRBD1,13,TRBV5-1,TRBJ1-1,ASSTSGGIGTEAF
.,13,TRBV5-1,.,ASSPGGVEVYEQY
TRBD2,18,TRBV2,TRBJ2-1,ASSEPGLAGVAPGANEQF
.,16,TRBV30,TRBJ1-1,AWTQVGGTLLTNTEAF
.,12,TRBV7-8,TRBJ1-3,ASSPGRFGNTIY
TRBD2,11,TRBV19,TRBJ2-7,ASSIAGPYEQY
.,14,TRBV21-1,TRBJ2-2,ASSTPGLAGAGELF
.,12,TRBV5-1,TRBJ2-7,ASSPEPGAYEQY
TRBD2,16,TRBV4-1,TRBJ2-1,ASSPSGLAGSFIGEQF
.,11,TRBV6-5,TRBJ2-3,ASSGQGRRTQY
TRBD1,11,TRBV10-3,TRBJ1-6,AVGTGDNSPLH
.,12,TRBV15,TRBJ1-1,ATSREQENTEAF
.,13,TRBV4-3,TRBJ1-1,ASSQDPAGKVQAF
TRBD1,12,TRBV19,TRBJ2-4,ASSTGQNKNIQY